Described below is a single T cell receptor beta chain sequence and its context. This sample is drawn from a study of blood T cell repertoires in COVID-19. About the study: Some COVID-19 samples were acute and others convalescent; all came from the United States, Italy and Spain. PBMCs, B-cell-depleted T cells, or T cells were the source of the cDNA or gDNA that made up the material.

Per the germline V gene, CDR1 is SGDLS and CDR2 is YYNGEE. The length of the CDR3 is 15 residues. Trimming took 4 bases from V and 2 from J, leaving 14 bases between them. Per the study methods: By means of reference gene primer amplification, nucleated cell counts were estimated. TCRdb's table, derived via immunoSEQ multiplex PCR, lists solely in-frame clones and lacks some. From that table come the V and J calls and clone size; the DNA was used to work out D and trimming. The sample records around 250,000 clones, 86% being singletons. This chain connects TRBV9 to TRBJ2-3; D may be TRBD2 (5 bases). The sequence derives from a man younger than 30 with active or convalescent COVID-19. The source material was peripheral blood. The CDR3 DNA follows: TGTGCCAGCAGCCCGCGCCACGGGGACACAGATACGCAGTATTTT. As protein: CASSPRHGDTDTQYF.